This T cell receptor beta chain originates from a study of blood T cells in healthy people across ages. The CDR3 runs to 13 residues. The V segment lost 4 bases and the J segment 11 bases; nucleotides outside the gene matches: 8. Through a sample-barcoded 5' primer and a J-beta primer mix, a second PCR was run for roughly 6 to 11 cycles. Each cDNA molecule carried a tag from a template-switch adaptor that contained 12 random nucleotides. Using its own MiXCR run on the 5' RACE reads, TCRdb lists one record per CDR3 protein. Here the sample spans about 1.7 million distinct CDR3 sequences, roughly 27% being singletons.

The rearrangement links TRBV12-3 or TRBV12-4 to TRBJ1-1; TRBD1 aligns across 9 bases. The source material was blood. The sequence derives from a woman aged 25 to 39 in good health. In DNA, the CDR3 is TGTGCCAGCAGTTCCCCACAGGGGGCAGAGGCTTTCTTT. The encoded protein is CASSSPQGAEAFF.